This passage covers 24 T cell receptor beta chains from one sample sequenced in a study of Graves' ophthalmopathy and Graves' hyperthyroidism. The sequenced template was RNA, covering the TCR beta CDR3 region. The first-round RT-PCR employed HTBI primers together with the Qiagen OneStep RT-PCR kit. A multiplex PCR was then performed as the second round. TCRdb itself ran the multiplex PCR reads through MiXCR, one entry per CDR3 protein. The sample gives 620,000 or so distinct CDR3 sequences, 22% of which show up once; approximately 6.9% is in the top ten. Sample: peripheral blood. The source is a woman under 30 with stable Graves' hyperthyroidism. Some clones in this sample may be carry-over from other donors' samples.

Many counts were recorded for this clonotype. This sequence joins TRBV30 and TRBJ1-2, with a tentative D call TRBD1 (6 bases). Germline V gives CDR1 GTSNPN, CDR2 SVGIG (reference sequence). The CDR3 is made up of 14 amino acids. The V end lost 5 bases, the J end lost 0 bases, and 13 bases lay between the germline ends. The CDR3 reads CAWRPTGANYGYTF. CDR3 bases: TGTGCCTGGCGACCGACAGGAGCTAACTATGGCTACACCTTC.

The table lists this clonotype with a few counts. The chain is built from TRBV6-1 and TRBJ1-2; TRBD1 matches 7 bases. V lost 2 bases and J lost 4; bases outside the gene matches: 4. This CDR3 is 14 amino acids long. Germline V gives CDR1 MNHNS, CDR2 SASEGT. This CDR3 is CASSEWSGGYGYTF. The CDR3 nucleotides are TGTGCCAGCAGTGAATGGTCAGGGGGCTATGGCTACACCTTC.

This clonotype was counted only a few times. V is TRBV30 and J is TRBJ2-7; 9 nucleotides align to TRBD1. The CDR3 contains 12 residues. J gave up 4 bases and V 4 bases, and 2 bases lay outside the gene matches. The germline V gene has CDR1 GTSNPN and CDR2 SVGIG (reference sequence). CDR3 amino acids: CAWNRGQYEQYF. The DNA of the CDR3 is TGTGCCTGGAACAGGGGGCAATACGAGCAGTACTTC.

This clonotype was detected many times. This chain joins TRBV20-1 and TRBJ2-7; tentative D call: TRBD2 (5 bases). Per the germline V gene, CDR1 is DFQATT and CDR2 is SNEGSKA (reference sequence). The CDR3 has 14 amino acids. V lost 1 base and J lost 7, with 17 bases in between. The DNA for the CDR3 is TGCAGTGCTAGAGGGTGGGCAGGACTCCGGGAGCAGTACTTC. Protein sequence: CSARGWAGLREQYF.

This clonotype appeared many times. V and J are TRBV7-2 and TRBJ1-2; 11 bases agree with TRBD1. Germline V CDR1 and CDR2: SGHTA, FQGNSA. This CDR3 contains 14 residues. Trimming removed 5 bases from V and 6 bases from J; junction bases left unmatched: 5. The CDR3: CASSSWTGGDGYTF. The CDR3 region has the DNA TGTGCCAGCAGCAGTTGGACAGGGGGCGATGGCTACACCTTC.

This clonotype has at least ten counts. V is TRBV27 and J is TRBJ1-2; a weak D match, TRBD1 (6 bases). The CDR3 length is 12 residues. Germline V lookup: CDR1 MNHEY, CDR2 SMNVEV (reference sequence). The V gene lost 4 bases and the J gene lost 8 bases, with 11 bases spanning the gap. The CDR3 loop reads CASSSRGAGYTF. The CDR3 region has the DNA TGTGCCAGCAGTTCCAGGGGCGCGGGCTACACCTTC.

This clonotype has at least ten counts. The CDR3 loop reads CASSREQGLNTEAFF. The CDR3 DNA follows: TGTGCCAGCAGCCGGGAACAGGGGTTGAACACTGAAGCTTTCTTT. The chain carries TRBV3-1 and TRBJ1-1; 7 positions match TRBD1. CDR1 and CDR2 from the germline V gene are LGHDT and YNNKEL (reference sequence). Losses at the gene ends were 4 bases for V and 0 bases for J; bases not matched to a gene: 5. The CDR3 runs 15 residues.

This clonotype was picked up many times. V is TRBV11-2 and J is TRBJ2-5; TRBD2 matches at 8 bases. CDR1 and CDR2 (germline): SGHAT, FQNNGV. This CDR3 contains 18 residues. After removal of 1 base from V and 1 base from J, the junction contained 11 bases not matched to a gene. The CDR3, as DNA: TGTGCCAGCAGCTTAGGGGACGTAGCGGGAAACATCCAAGAGACCCAGTACTTC. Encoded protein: CASSLGDVAGNIQETQYF.

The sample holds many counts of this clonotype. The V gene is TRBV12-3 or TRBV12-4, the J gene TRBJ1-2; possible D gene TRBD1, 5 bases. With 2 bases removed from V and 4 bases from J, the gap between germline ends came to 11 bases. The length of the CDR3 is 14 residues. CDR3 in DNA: TGTGCCAGCAGTTTAAAGGGACGCTTCTATGGCTACACCTTC. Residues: CASSLKGRFYGYTF.

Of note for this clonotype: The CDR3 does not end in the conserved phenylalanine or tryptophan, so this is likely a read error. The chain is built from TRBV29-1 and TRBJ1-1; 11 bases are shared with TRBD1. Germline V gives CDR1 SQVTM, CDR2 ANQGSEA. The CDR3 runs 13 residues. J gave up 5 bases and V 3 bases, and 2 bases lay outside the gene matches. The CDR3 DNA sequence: TGCAGCGTTGATGGGACAGGGGGGACTGAAGCTTTCTAT. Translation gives CSVDGTGGTEAFY.

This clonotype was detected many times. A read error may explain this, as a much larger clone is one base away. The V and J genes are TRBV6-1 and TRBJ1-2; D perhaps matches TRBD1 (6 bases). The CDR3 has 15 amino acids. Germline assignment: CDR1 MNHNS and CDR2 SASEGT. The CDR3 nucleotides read TGTGCCAGCAGTGAAAAAGGGGGAGGCAGCTATGGCTGCACCTTC. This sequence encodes CASSEKGGGSYGCTF.

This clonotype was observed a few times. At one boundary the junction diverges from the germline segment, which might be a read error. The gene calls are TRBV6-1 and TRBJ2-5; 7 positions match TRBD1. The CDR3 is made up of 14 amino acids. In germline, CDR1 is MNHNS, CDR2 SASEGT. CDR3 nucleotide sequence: TGTGCCAGCAGTACCAAGACAGGGCAAGTGACCCAGTACTTC. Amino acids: CASSTKTGQVTQYF.

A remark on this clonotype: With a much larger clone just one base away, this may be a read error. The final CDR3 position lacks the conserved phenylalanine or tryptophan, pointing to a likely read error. The CDR3 reads CASRQAVEAFV. CDR3 DNA: TGTGCCAGCAGGCAGGCGGTTGAAGCTTTCGTT. This rearrangement joins TRBV2 to TRBJ1-1; D uncertain. Germline CDR1 reads SNHLY; CDR2 reads FYNNEI. The V gene lost 6 bases and the J gene lost 7 bases, with 9 bases spanning the gap. The CDR3 totals 11 residues.

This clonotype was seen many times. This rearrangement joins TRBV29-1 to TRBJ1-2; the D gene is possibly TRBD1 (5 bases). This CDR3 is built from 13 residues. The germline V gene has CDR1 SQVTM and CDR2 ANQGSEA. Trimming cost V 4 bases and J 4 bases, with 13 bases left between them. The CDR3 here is CSVGGDVSYGYTF. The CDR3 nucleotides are TGCAGCGTTGGAGGGGACGTTAGCTATGGCTACACCTTC.

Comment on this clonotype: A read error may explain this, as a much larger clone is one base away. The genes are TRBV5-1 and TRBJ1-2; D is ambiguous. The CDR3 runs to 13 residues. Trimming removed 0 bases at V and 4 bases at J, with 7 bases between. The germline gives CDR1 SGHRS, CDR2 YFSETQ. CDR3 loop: CASSLDPAYGYTF. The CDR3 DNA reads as TGCGCCAGCAGCTTGGACCCAGCCTATGGCTACACCTTC. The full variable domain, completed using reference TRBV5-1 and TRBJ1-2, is KAGVTQTPRYLIKTRGQQVTLSCSPISGHRSVSWYQQTPGQGLQFLFEYFSETQRNKGNFPGRFSGRQFSNSRSEMNVSTLELGDSALYLCASSLDPAYGYTFGSGTRLTVV.

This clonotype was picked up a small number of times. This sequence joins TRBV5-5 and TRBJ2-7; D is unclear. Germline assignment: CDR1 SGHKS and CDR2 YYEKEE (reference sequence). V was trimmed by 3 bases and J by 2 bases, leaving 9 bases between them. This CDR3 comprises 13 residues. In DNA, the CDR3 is TGTGCCAGCAGCTCCTTACCGACCTACGAGCAGTACTTC. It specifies CASSSLPTYEQYF.

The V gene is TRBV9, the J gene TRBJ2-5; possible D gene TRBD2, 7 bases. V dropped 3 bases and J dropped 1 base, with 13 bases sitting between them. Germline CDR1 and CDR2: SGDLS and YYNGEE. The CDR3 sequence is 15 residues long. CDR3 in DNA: TGTGCCAGCAGCGGTAGGGGGGGCAGCCAAGAGACCCAGTACTTC. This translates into CASSGRGGSQETQYF.

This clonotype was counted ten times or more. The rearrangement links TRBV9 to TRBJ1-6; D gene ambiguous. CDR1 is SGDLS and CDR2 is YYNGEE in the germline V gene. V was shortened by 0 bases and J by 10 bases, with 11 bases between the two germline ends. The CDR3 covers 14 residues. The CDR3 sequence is CASSVGGISSPLHF. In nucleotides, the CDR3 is TGTGCCAGCAGCGTAGGGGGAATTTCGTCACCCCTCCACTTT.

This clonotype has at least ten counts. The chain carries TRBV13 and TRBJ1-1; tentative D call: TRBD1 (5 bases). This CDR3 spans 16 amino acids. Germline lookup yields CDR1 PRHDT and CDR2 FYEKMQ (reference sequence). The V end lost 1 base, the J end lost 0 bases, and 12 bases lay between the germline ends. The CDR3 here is CASSLAGQFMNTEAFF. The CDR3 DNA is TGTGCCAGCAGCTTAGCGGGGCAGTTCATGAACACTGAAGCTTTCTTT.

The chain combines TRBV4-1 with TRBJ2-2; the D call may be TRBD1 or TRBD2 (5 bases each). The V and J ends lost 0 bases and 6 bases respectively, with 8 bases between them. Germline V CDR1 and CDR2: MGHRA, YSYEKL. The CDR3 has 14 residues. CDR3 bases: TGCGCCAGCAGCCAAGATGGGGGTGCCGGGGAGCTGTTTTTT. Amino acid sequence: CASSQDGGAGELFF.

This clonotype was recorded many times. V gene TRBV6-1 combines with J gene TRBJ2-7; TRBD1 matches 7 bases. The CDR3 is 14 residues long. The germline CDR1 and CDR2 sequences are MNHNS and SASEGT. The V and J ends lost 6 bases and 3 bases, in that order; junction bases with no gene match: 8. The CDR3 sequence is CASRGWDRHYEQYF. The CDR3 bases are TGTGCCAGCAGGGGTTGGGACAGACACTACGAGCAGTACTTC.

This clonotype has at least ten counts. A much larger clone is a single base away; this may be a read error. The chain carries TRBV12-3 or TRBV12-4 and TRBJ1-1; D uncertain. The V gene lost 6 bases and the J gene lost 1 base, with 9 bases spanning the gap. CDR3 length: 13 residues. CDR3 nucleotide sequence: TGTGCCAGCAGGGGCGTCCCGAACACTGAAGCTTTCTTT. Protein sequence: CASRGVPNTEAFF.

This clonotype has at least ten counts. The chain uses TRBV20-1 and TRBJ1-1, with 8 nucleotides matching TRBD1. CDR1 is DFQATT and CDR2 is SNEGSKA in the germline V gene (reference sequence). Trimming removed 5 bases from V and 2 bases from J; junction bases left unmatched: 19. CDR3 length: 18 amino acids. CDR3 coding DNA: TGCAGTGCTCTTGGGACAGGCCAATTCCTTGGGGAAAACACTGAAGCTTTCTTT. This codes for CSALGTGQFLGENTEAFF.

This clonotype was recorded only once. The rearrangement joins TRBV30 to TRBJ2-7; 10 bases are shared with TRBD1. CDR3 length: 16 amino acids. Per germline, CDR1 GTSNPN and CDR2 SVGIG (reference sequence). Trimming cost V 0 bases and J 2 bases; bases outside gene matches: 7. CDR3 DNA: TGTGCCTGGAGTGTAAGGTTCGGACAGGGGGCCTACGAGCAGTACTTC. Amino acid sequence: CAWSVRFGQGAYEQYF.